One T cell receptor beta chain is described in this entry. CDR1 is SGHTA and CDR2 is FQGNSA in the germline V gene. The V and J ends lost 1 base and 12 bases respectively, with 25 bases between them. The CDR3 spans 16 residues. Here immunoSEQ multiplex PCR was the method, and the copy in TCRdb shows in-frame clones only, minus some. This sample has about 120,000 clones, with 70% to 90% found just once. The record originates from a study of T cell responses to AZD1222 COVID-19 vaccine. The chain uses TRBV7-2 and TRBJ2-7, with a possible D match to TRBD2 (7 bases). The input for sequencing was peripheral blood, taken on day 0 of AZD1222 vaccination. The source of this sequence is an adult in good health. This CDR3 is CASSLVGGGGDGSAYF. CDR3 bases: TGTGCCAGCAGCTTAGTTGGAGGGGGGGGTGACGGGTCCGCGTACTTC.